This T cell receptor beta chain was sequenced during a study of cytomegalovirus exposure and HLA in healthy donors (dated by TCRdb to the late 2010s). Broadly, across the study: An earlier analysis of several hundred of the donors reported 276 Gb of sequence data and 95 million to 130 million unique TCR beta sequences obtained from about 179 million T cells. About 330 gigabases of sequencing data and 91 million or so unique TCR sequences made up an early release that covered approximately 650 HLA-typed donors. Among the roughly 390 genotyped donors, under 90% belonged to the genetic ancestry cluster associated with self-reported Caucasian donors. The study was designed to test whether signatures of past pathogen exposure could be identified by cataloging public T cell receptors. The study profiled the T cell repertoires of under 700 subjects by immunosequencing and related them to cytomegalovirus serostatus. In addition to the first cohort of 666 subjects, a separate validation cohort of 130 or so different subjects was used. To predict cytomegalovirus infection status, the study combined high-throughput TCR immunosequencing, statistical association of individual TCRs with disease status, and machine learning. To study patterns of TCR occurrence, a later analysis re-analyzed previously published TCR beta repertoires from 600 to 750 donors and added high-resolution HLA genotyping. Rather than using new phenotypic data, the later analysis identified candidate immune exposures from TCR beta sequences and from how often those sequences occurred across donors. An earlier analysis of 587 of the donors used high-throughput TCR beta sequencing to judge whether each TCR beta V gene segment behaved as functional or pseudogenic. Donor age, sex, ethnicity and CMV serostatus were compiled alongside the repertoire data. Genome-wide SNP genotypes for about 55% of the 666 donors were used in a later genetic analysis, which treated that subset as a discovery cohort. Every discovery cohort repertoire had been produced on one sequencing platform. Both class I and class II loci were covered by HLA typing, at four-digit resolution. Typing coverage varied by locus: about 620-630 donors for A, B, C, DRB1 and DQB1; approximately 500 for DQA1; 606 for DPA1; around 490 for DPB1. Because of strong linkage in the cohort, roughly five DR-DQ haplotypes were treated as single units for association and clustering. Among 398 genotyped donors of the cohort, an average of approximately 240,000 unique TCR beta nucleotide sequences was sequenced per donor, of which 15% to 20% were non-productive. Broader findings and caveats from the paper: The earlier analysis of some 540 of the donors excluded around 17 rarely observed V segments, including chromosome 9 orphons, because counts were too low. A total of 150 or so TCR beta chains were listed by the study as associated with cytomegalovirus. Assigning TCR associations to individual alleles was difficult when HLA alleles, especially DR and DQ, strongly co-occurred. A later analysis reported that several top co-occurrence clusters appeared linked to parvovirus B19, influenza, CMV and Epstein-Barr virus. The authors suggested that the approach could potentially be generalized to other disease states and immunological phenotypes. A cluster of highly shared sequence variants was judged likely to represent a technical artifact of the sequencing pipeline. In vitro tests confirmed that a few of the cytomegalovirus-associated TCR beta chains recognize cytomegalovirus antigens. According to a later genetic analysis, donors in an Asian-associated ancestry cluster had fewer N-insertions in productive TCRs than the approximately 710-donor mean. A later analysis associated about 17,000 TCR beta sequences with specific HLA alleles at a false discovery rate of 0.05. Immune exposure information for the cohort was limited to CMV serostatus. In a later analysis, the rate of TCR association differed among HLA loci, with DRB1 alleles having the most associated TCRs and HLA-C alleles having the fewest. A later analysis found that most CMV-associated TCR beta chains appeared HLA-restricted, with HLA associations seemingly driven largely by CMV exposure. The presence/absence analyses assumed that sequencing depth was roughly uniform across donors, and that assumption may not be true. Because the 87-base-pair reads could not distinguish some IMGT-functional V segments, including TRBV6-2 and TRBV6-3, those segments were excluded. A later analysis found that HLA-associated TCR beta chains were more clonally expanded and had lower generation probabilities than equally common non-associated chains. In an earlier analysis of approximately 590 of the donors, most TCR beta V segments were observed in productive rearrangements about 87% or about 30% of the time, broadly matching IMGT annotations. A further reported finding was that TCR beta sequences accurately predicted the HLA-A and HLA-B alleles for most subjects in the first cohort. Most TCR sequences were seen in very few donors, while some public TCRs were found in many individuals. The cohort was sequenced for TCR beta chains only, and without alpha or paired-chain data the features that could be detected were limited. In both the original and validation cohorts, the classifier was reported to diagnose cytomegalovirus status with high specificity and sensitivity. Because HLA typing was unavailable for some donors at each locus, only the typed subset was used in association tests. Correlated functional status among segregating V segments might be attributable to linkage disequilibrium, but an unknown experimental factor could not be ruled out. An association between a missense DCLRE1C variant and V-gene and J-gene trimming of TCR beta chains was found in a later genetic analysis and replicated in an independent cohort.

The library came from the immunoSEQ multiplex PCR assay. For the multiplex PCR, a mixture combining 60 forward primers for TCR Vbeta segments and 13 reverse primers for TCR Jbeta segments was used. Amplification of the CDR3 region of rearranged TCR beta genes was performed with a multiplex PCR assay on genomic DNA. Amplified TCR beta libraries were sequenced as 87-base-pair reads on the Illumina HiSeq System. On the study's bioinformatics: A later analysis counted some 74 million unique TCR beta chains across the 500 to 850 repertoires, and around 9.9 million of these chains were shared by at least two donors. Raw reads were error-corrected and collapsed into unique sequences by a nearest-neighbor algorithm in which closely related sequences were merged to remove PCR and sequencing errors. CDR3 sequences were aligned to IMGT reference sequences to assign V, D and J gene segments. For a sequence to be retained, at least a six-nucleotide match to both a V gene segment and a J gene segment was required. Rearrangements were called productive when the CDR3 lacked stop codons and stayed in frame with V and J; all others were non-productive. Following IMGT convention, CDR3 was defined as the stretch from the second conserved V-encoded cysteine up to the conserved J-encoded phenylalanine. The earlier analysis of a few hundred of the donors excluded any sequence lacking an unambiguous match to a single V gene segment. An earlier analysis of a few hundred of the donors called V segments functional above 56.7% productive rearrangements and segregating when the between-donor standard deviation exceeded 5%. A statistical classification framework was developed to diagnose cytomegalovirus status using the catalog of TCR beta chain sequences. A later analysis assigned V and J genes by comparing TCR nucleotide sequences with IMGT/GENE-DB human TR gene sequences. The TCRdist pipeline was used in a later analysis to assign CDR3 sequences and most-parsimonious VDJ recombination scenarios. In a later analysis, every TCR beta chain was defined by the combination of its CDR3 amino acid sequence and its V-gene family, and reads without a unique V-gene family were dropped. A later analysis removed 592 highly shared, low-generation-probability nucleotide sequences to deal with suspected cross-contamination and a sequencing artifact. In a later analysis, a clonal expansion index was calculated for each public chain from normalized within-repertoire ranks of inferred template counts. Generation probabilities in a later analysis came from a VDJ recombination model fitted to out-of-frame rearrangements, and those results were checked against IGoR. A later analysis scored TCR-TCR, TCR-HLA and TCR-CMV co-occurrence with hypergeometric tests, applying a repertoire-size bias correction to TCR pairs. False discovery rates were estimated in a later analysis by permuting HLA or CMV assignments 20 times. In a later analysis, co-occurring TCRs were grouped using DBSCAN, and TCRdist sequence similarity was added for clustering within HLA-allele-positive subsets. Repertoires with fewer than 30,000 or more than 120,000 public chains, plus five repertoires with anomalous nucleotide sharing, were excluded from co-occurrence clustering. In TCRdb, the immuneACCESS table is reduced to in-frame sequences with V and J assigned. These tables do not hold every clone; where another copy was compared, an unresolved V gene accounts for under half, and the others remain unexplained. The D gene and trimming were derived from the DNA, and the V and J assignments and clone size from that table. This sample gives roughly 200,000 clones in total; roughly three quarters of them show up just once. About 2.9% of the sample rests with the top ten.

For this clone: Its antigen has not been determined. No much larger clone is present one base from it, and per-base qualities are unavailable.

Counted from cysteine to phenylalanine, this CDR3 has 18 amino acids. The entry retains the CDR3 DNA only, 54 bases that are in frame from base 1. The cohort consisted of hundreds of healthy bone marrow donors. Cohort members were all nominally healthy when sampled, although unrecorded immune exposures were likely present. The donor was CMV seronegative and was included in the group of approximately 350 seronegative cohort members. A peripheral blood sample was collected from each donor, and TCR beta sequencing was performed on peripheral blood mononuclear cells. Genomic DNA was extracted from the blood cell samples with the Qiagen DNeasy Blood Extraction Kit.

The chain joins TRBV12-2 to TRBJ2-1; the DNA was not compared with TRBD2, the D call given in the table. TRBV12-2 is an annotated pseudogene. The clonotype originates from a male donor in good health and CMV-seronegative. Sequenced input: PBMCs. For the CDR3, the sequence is CASRLGVSGGPPYNEQFF. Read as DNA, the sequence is TGTGCAAGTCGCTTAGGAGTTAGCGGGGGACCCCCCTACAATGAGCAGTTCTTC.